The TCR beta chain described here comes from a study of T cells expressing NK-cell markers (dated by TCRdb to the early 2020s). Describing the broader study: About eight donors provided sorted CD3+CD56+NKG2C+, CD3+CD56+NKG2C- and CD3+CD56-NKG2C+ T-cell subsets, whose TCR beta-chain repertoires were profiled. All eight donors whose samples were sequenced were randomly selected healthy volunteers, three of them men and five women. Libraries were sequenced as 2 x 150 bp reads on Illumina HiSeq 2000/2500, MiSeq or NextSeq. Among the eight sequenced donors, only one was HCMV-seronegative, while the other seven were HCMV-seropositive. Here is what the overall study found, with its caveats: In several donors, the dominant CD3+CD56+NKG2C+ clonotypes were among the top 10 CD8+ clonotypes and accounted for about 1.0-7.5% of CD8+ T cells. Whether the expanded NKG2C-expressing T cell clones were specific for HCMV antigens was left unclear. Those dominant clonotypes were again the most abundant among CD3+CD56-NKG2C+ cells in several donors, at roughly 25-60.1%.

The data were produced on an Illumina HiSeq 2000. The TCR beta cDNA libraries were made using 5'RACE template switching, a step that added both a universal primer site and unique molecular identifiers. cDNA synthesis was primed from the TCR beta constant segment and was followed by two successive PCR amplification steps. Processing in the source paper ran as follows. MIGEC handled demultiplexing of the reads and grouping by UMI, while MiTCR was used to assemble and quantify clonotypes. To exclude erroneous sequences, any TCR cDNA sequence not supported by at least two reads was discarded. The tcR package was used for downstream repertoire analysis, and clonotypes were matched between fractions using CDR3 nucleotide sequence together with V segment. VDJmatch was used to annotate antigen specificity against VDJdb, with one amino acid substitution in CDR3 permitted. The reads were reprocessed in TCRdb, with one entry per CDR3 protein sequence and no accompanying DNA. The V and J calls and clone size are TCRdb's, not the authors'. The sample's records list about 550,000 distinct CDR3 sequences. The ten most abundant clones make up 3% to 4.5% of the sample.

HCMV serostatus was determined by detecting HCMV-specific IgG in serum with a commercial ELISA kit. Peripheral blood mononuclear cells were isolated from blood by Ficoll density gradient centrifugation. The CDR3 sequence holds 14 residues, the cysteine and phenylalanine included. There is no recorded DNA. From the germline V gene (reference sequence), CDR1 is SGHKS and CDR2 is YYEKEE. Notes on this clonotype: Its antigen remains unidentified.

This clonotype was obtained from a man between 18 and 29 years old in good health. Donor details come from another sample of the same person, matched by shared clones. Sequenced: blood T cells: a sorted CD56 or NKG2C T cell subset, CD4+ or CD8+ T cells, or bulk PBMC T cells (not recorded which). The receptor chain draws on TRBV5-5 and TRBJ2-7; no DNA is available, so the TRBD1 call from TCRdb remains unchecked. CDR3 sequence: CASSLAQGNYEQYF.